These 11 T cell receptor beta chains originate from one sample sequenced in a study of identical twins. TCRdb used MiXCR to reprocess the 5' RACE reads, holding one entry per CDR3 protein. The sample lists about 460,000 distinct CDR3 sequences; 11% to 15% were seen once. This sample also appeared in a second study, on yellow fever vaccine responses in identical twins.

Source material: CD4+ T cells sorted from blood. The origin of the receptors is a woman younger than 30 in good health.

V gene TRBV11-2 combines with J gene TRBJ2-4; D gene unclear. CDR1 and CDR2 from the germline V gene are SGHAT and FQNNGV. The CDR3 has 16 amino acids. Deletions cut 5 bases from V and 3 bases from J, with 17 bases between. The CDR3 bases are TGTGCCAGCAGCGCCGTGTTTAGGCAGTTCAAAAACATTCAGTACTTC. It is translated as CASSAVFRQFKNIQYF.

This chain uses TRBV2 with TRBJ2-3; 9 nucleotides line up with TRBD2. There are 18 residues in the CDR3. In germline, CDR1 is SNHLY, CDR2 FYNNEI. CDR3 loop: CTISLARGVSGRTDTQYF. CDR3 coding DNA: TGTACCATCAGTTTAGCTAGGGGGGTTAGCGGGAGAACGGATACGCAGTATTTT.

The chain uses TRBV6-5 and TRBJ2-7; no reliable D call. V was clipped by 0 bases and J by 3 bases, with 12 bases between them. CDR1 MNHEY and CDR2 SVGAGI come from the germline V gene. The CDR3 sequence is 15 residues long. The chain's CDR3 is CASSYSRGIDYEQYF. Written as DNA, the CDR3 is TGTGCCAGCAGTTACTCACGTGGCATAGACTACGAGCAGTACTTC.

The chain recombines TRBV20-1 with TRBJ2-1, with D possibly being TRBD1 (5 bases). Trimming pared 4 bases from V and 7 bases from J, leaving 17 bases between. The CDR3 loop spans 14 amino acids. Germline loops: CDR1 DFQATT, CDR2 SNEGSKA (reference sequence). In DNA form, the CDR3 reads TGCAGTGCTAAACGGCGGCAGGGTGAGAATGAGCAGTTCTTC. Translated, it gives CSAKRRQGENEQFF.

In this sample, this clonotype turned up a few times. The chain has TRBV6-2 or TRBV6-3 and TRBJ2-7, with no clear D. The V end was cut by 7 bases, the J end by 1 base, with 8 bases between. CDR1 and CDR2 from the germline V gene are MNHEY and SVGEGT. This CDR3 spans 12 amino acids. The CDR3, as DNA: TGTGCCAGCACTCCAAATTCCTACGAGCAGTACTTC. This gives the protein CASTPNSYEQYF.

CDR3 DNA sequence: TGTGCCAGCAGTTTAAGGGCGATTAACTATGGCTACACCTTC. Amino acid sequence: CASSLRAINYGYTF. J is TRBJ1-2 and V is TRBV12-3 or TRBV12-4; the D is unclear. V gave up 2 bases and J gave up 1 base, with 8 bases separating them. This CDR3 has 14 residues.

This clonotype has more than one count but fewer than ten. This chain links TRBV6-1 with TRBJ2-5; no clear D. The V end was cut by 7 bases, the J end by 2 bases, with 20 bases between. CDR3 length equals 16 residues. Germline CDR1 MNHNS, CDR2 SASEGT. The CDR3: CASIRTARVRQETQYF. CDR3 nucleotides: TGTGCCAGCATCAGAACCGCCCGGGTGAGACAAGAGACCCAGTACTTC.

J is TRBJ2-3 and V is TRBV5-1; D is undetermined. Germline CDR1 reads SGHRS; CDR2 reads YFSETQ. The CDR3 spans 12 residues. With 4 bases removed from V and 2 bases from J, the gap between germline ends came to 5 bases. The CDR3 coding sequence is TGCGCCAGCAGCGCACCCACAGATACGCAGTATTTT. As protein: CASSAPTDTQYF.

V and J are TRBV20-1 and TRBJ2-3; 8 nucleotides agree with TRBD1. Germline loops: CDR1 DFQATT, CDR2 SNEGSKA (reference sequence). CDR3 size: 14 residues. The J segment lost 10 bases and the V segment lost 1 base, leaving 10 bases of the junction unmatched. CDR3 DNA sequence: TGCAGTGCTAGAGTCGGACAGGGCACTTTTTCGCAGTATTTT. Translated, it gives CSARVGQGTFSQYF.

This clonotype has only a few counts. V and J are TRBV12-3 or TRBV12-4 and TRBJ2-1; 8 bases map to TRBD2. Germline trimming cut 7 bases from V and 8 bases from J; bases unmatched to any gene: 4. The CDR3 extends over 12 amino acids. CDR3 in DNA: TGTGCCAGCAACTTCGGGGGGGATGAGCAGTTCTTC. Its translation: CASNFGGDEQFF.

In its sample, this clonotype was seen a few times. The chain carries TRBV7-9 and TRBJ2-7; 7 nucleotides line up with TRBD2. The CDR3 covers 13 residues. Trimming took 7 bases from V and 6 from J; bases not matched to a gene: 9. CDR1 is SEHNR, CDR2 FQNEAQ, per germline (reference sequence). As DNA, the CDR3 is TGTGCCAGCACCCAGGGAGGGAGGGGCGAGCAGTACTTC. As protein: CASTQGGRGEQYF.